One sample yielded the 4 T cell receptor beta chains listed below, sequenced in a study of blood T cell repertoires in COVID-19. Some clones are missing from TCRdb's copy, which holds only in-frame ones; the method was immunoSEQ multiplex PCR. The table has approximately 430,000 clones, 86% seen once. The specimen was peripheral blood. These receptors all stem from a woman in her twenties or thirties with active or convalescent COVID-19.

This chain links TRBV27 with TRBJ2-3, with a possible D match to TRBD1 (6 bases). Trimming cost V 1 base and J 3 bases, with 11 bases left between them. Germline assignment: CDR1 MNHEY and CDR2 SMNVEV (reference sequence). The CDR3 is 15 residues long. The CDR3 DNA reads TGTGCCAGCAGTTTATTGGTACAGGGAACAGATACGCAGTATTTT. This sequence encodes CASSLLVQGTDTQYF.

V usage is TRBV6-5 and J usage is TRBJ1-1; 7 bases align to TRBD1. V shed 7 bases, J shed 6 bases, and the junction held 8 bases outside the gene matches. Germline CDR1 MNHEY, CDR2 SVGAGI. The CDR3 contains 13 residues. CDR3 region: CASNPGGAAEAFF. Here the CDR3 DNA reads TGTGCCAGCAACCCAGGGGGTGCGGCTGAAGCTTTCTTT.

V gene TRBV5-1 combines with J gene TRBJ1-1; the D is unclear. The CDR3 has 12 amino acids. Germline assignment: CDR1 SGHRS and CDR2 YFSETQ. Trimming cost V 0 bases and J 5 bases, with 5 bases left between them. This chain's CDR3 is CASSLDRTEAFF. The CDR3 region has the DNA TGCGCCAGCAGCTTGGACAGAACTGAAGCTTTCTTT.

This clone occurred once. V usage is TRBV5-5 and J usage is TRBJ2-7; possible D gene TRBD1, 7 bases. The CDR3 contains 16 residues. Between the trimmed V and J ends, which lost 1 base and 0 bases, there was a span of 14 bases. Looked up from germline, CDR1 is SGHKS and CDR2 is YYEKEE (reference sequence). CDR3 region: CASSLRQGLGSYEQYF. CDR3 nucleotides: TGTGCCAGCAGCTTGCGACAGGGACTTGGCTCCTACGAGCAGTACTTC.